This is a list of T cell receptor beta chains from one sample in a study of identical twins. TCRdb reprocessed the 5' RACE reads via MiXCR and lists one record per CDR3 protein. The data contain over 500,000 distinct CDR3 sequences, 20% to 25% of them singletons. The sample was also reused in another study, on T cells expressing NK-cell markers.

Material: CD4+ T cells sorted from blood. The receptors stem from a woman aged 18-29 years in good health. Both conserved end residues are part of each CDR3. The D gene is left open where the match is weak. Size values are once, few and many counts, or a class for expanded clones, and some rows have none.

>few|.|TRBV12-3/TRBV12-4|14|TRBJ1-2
TGTGCCAGCAGTTTTACGGAGAGAGGGGATGGCTACACCTTC
CASSFTERGDGYTF
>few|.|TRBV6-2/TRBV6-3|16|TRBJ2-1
TGTGCCAGCAGTTACTCGATGCACTCCTCATACAATGAGCAGTTCTTC
CASSYSMHSSYNEQFF
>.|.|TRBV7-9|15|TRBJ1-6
TGTGCCAGCAGCCCAATAGGGCAGGCAAATTCACCCCTCCACTTT
CASSPIGQANSPLHF
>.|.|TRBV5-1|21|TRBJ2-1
TGCGCCAGCAGCTTCCGATCCCCCACTAGCCCCACTAGCCGCCCTTACAATGAGCAGTTCTTC
CASSFRSPTSPTSRPYNEQFF
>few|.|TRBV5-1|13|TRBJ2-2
TGCGCCAGCAGCTTGGACAGAAACGGGGAGCTGTTTTTT
CASSLDRNGELFF
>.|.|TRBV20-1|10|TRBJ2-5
TGCAGTGCGGAGTCGGAGACCCAGTACTTC
CSAESETQYF
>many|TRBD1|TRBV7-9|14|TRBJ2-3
TGTGCCAGCAGCCCGCAGGGGGCGGTGAATACGCAGTATTTT
CASSPQGAVNTQYF
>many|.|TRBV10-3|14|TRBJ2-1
TGTGCCACCCGCGGACAAACAAAAAACAATGAGCAGTTCTTC
CATRGQTKNNEQFF
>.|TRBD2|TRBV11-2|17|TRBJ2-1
TGTGCCAGCAGCTTCTCTGCCGGGAGGAGAATCTACAATGAGCAGTTCTTC
CASSFSAGRRIYNEQFF
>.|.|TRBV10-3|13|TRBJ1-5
TGTGCCATCAGCCTAAATAGCAATCAGCCCCAGCATTTT
CAISLNSNQPQHF
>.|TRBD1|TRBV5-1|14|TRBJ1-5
TGCGCCAGCAGCCCGGGGACAGAGAATCAGCCCCAGCATTTT
CASSPGTENQPQHF
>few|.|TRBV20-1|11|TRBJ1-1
TGCAGTGCAAAGAGGGACACTGAAGCTTTCTTT
CSAKRDTEAFF
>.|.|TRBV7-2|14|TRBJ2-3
TGTGCCAGCAGCTTAGACGCAGGCACAGATACGCAGTATTTT
CASSLDAGTDTQYF
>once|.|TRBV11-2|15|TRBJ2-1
TGTGCCAGCAGCCCAGTAGCGAACTCCTACAATGAGCAGTTCTTC
CASSPVANSYNEQFF
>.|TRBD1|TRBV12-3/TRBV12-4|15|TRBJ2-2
TGTGCCAGCAGTACACAGGGGGAGCTGCACGGGGAGCTGTTTTTT
CASSTQGELHGELFF
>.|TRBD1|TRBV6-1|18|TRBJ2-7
TGTGCCAGCAGAAGGTCCCGGGACAGGGGGCTAAGTCCCTACGAGCAGTACTTC
CASRRSRDRGLSPYEQYF
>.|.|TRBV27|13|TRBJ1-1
TGTGCCAGCAGTTTATCAGTGGGCACTGAAGCTTTCTTT
CASSLSVGTEAFF
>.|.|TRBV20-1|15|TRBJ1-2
TGCAGTGCTAGAGCACCATCCGGGACCTTCTATGGCTACACCTTC
CSARAPSGTFYGYTF
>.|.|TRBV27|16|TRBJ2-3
TGTGCCAGCAGTCGGGGGTCGGGTTGGAGCACAGATACGCAGTATTTT
CASSRGSGWSTDTQYF
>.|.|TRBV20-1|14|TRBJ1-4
TGCAGTGCTAGTAGTTGGGGTTTGTTTGAAAAACTGTTTTTT
CSASSWGLFEKLFF
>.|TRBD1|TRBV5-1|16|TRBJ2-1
TGCGCCAGCAGTTGGAGTCCCGGGACAGGGTTCAATGAGCAGTTCTTC
CASSWSPGTGFNEQFF
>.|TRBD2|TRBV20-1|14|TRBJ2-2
TGCAGTGCCGGGGAGGGCCGGAGCACCGGGGAGCTGTTTTTT
CSAGEGRSTGELFF
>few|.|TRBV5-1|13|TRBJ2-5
TGCGCCAGCAGCATAGGGGCCACGGAGACCCAGTACTTC
CASSIGATETQYF
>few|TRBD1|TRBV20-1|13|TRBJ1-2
TGCAGTGCTAGCGAGGACAGGTCTTATGGCTACACCTTC
CSASEDRSYGYTF
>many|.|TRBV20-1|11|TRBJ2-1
TGCAGTGCTAGATCTCCCCTCGGGCAGTTCTTC
CSARSPLGQFF
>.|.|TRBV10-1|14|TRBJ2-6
TGCGCCAGCAGTGCTGGGAGTGGGGCCAACGTCCTGACTTTC
CASSAGSGANVLTF
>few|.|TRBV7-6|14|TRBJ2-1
TGTGCCAGCAGCTTAGAGCCCGGGGGAGTTGGACAGTTCTTC
CASSLEPGGVGQFF
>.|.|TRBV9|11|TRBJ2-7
TGTGCCAGCACCTTCAGCAGGGAGCAGTACTTC
CASTFSREQYF
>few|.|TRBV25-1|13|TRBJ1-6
TGTGCCAGCACAGGGACCCATAATTCACCCCTCCACTTT
CASTGTHNSPLHF
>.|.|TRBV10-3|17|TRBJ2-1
TGTGCCATCAGTCTACGACTGAACGGGGGAATAGACAATGAGCAGTTCTTC
CAISLRLNGGIDNEQFF
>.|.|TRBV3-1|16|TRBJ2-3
TGTGCCAGCAGCCAAGAGATGGGGCTTGGCACAGATACGCAGTATTTT
CASSQEMGLGTDTQYF
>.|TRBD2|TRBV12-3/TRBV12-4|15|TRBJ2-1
TGTGCCAGCAGCCCGGGACTAGAGGTATACAATGAGCAGTTCTTC
CASSPGLEVYNEQFF